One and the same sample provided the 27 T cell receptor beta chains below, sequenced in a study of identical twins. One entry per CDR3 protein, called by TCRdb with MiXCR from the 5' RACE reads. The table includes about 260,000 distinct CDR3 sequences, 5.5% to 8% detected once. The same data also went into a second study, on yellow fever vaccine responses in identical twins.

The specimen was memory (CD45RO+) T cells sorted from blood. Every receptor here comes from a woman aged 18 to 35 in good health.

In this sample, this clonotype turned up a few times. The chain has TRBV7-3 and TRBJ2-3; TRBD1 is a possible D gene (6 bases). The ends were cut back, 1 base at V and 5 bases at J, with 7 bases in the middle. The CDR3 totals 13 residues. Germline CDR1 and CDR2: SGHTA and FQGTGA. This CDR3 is CASSLNRVDTQYF. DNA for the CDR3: TGTGCCAGCAGCTTAAACAGGGTAGATACGCAGTATTTT.

The CDR3 reads CSVGTGSTAQYF. Written as DNA, the CDR3 is TGCAGCGTGGGGACAGGTTCGACGGCCCAGTACTTC. The chain employs TRBV29-1 and TRBJ2-5; TRBD1 matches at 8 bases. V lost 6 bases and J lost 9; bases outside the gene matches: 9. Per germline, CDR1 SQVTM and CDR2 ANQGSEA. The CDR3 spans 12 residues.

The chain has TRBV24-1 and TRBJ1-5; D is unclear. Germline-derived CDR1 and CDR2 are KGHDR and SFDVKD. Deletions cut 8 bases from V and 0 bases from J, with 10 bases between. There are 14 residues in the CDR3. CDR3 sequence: CATTSRDSNQPQHF. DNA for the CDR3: TGTGCCACCACCTCACGGGATAGCAATCAGCCCCAGCATTTT.

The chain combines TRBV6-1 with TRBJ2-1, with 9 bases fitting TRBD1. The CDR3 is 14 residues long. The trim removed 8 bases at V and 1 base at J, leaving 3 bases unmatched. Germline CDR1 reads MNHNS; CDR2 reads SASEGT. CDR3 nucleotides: TGTGCCAGCCAGGGACAGGGTTCCTACAATGAGCAGTTCTTC. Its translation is CASQGQGSYNEQFF.

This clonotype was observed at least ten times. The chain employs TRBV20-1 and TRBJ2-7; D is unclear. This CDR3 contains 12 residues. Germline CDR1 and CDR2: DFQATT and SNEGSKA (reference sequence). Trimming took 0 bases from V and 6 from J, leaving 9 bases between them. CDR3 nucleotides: TGCAGTGCTAGAGATGGCCCCCTCGAGCAGTACTTC. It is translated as CSARDGPLEQYF.

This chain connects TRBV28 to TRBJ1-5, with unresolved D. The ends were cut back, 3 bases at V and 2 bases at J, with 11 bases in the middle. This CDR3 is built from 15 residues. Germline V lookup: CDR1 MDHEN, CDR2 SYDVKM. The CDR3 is CASSLGYGGNQPQHF. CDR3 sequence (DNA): TGTGCCAGCAGTTTGGGGTATGGGGGCAATCAGCCCCAGCATTTT.

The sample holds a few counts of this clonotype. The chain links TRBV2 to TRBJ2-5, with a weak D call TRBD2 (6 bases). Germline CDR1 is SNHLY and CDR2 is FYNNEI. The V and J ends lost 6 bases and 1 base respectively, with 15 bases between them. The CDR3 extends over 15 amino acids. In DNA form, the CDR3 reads TGTGCCAGCAGCCCTGGGACTGCAGCCCAAGAGACCCAGTACTTC. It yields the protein CASSPGTAAQETQYF.

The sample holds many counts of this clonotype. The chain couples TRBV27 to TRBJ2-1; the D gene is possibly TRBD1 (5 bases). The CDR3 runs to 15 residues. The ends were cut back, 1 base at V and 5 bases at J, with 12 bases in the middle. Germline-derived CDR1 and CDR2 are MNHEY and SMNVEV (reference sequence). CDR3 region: CASSLWGRVDNEQFF. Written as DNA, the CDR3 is TGTGCCAGCAGTTTATGGGGCAGGGTGGACAATGAGCAGTTCTTC.

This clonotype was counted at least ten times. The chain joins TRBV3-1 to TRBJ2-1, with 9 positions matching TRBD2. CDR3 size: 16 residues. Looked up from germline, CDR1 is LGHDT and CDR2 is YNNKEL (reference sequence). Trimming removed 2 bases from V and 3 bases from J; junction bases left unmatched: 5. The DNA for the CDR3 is TGTGCCAGCAGCCAACGAGCGGGAGGTCACTACAATGAGCAGTTCTTC. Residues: CASSQRAGGHYNEQFF.

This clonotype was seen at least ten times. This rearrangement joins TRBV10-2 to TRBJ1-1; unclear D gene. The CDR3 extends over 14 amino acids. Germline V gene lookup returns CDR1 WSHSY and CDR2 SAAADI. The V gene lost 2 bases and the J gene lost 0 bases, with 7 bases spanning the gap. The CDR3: CASSETALNTEAFF. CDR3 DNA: TGCGCCAGCAGTGAGACAGCATTGAACACTGAAGCTTTCTTT.

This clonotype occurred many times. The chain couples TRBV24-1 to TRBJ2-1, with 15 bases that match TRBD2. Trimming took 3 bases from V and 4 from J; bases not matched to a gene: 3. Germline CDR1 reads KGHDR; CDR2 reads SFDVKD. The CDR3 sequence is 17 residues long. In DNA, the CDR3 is TGTGCCACCAGTGATGTTGGACTAGCGGGAGGGTACAATGAGCAGTTCTTC. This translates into CATSDVGLAGGYNEQFF.

CDR3 sequence: CASSLRSAGHGEWEAFF. For the CDR3, the DNA is TGTGCCAGCAGCTTAAGGTCCGCGGGGCATGGAGAATGGGAAGCTTTCTTT. V usage is TRBV11-2 and J usage is TRBJ1-1, with a tentative D call TRBD1 (5 bases). Germline CDR1 is SGHAT and CDR2 is FQNNGV. The V gene lost 2 bases and the J gene lost 8 bases, with 24 bases spanning the gap. The CDR3 sequence is 17 residues long.

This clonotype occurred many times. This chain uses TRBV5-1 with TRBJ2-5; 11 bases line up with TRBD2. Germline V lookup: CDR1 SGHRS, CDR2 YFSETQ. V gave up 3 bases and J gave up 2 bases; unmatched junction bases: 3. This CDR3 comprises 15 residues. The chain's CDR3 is CASSSGTSGQETQYF. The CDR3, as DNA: TGCGCCAGCAGCTCCGGGACTAGCGGACAAGAGACCCAGTACTTC.

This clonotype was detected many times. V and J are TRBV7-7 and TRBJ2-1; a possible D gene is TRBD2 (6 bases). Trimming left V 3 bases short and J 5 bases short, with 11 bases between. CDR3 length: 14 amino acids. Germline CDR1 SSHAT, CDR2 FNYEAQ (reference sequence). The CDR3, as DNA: TGTGCCAGCAGCTTGGGCGGGACCCACAATGAGCAGTTCTTC. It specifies CASSLGGTHNEQFF. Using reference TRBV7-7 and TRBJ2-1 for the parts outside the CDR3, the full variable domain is GAGVSQSPRYKVTKRGQDVTLRCDPISSHATLYWYQQALGQGPEFLTYFNYEAQPDKSGLPSDRFSAERPEGSISTLTIQRTEQRDSAMYRCASSLGGTHNEQFFGPGTRLTVL.

The CDR3 here is CATSRDPQGSDGYTF. The CDR3 bases are TGTGCCACCAGCAGAGACCCACAGGGATCGGATGGCTACACCTTC. V and J are TRBV15 and TRBJ1-2; tentatively, D is TRBD1 (6 bases). Trimming cost V 0 bases and J 6 bases, with 14 bases left between them. This CDR3 has 15 residues. CDR1 and CDR2 from the germline V gene are LNHNV and YYDKDF (reference sequence).

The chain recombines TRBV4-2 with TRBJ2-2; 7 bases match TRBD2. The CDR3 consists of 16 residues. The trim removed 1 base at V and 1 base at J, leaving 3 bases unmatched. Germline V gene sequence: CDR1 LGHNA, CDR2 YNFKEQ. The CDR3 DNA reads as TGTGCCAGCAGCCAAGTGGCTAGCGGGAACACCGGGGAGCTGTTTTTT. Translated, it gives CASSQVASGNTGELFF.

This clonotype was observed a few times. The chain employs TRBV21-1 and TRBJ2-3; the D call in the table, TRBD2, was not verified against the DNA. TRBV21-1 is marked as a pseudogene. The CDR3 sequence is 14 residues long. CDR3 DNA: TGTGCCAGCAGCCCAGCGGGAGGGGCAGATACGCAGTATTTT. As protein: CASSPAGGADTQYF.

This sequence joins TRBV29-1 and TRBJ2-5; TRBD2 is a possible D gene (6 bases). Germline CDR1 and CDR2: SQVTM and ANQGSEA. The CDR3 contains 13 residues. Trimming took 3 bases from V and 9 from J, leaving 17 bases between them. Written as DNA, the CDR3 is TGCAGCGTTGAGGAGGGTGGGGTTATGGCCCAGTACTTC. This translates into CSVEEGGVMAQYF.

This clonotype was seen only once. CDR3 sequence (DNA): TGCAGCGTTGACAGGGGGCATGAGCAGTTCTTC. It yields the protein CSVDRGHEQFF. The genes are TRBV29-1 and TRBJ2-1; 8 bases agree with TRBD1. Trimming removed 3 bases from V and 8 bases from J; junction bases left unmatched: 0. This CDR3 comprises 11 residues. Germline V CDR1 and CDR2: SQVTM, ANQGSEA.

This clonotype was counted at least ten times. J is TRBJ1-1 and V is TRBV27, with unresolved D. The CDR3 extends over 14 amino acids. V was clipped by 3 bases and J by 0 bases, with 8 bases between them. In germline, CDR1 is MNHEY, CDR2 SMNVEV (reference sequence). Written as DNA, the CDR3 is TGTGCCAGCAGTTTTAACGGGCTGAACACTGAAGCTTTCTTT. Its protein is CASSFNGLNTEAFF.

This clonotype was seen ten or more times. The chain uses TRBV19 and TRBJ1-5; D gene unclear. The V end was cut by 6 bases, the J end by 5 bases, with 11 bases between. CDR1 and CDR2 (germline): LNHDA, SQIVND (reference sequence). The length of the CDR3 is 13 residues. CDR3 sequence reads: CASSPADYQPQHF. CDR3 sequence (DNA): TGTGCCAGTAGCCCGGCAGATTATCAGCCCCAGCATTTT.

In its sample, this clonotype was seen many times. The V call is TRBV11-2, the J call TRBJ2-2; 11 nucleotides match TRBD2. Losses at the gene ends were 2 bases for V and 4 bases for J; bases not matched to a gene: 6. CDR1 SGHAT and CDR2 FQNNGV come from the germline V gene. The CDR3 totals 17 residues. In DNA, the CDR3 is TGTGCCAGCAGCTTATTCGGACTAGCGGGTGGCACCGGGGAGCTGTTTTTT. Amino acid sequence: CASSLFGLAGGTGELFF. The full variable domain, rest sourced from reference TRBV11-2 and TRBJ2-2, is EAGVAQSPRYKIIEKRQSVAFWCNPISGHATLYWYQQILGQGPKLLIQFQNNGVVDDSQLPKDRFSAERLKGVDSTLKIQPAKLEDSAVYLCASSLFGLAGGTGELFFGEGSRLTVL.

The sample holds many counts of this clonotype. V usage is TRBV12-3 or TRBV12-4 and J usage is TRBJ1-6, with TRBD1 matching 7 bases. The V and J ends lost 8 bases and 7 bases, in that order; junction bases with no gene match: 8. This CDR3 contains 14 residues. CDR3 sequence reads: CASRRDSVNSPLHF. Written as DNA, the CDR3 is TGTGCCAGCCGACGGGACAGCGTCAATTCACCCCTCCACTTT.

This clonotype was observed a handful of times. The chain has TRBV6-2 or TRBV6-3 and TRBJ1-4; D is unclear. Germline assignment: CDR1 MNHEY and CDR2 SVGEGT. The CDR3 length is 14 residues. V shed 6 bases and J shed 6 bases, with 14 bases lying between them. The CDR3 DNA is TGTGCCAGCAGCCAGACTGACGGGCATGAAAAACTGTTTTTT. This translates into CASSQTDGHEKLFF.

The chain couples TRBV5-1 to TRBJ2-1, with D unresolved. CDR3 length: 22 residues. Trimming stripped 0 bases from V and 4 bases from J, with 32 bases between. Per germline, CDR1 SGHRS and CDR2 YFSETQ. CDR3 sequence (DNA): TGCGCCAGCAGCTTGGCCTCTTTTCTATCCAAAAGCCCTCTCGTTTTATACAATGAGCAGTTCTTC. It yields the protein CASSLASFLSKSPLVLYNEQFF. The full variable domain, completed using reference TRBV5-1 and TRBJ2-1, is KAGVTQTPRYLIKTRGQQVTLSCSPISGHRSVSWYQQTPGQGLQFLFEYFSETQRNKGNFPGRFSGRQFSNSRSEMNVSTLELGDSALYLCASSLASFLSKSPLVLYNEQFFGPGTRLTVL.

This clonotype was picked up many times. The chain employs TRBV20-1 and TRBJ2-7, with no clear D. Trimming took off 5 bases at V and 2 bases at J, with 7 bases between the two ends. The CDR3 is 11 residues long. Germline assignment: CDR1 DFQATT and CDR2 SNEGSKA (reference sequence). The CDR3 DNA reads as TGCAGTGCTGCGGACCCCTACGAGCAGTACTTC. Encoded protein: CSAADPYEQYF.

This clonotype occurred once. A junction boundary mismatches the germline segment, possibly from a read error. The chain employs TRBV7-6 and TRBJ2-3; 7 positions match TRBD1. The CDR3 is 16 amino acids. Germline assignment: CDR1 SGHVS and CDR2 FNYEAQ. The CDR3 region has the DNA TGTGCCAACAGCTCGAAAGACAGGGTGGGCGCAGATACGCAGTATTTT. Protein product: CANSSKDRVGADTQYF. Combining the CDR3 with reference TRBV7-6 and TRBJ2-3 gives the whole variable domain GAGVSQSPRYKVTKRGQDVALRCDPISGHVSLYWYRQALGQGPEFLTYFNYEAQQDKSGLPNDRFSAERPEGSISTLTIQRTEQRDSAMYRCANSSKDRVGADTQYFGPGTRLTVL.